Each of the 19 T cell receptor beta chains below was sequenced from the same sample in a study of blood T cell repertoires in COVID-19. Only in-frame clones appear in the TCRdb table, and some are missing; sequencing was by immunoSEQ multiplex PCR. The sample contains a few hundred thousand clones, roughly 85% of which appear only once. Sequencing was carried out using peripheral blood. These receptors all come from a human donor in a cohort sampled during active COVID-19.

This clone was counted a few times. This rearrangement joins TRBV2 to TRBJ2-3; 8 bases match TRBD2. The ends lost 7 bases at V and 1 base at J; junction bases unmatched: 13. Germline CDR1 is SNHLY and CDR2 is FYNNEI. CDR3 size: 17 residues. CDR3 loop: CASTSREGIRGTDTQYF. CDR3 DNA sequence: TGTGCCAGCACCTCCCGGGAGGGAATAAGGGGCACAGATACGCAGTATTTT.

The V and J genes are TRBV7-3 and TRBJ2-2, with 8 bases lining up with TRBD2. V was clipped by 5 bases and J by 7 bases; unmatched bases: 0. Germline CDR1 SGHTA, CDR2 FQGTGA. This CDR3 region has 12 residues. CDR3 loop: CASSSGGGELFF. The CDR3, as DNA: TGTGCCAGCAGCAGCGGGGGCGGGGAGCTGTTTTTT.

The genes are TRBV7-3 and TRBJ2-2, with TRBD1 matching over 9 bases. Losses at the gene ends were 2 bases for V and 2 bases for J; bases not matched to a gene: 3. The CDR3 contains 16 residues. Germline assignment: CDR1 SGHTA and CDR2 FQGTGA. The CDR3 nucleotides read TGTGCCAGCAGCTTAGGGGGACAGGGTAACACCGGGGAGCTGTTTTTT. This codes for CASSLGGQGNTGELFF.

The chain couples TRBV3-1 (or the pseudogene TRBV3-2) to TRBJ2-3; unclear D gene. Between the trimmed V and J ends, which lost 4 bases and 4 bases, there was a span of 9 bases. The CDR3 has 13 amino acids. Germline CDR1 LGHDT, CDR2 YNNKEL (reference sequence). The CDR3: CASSPSGSDTQYF. Here the CDR3 DNA reads TGTGCCAGCAGCCCCTCAGGTTCAGATACGCAGTATTTT.

V usage is TRBV18 and J usage is TRBJ1-2; D unresolved. Germline V gene sequence: CDR1 KGHSH, CDR2 LQKENI. CDR3 size: 14 residues. The V end was cut by 3 bases, the J end by 4 bases, with 12 bases between. The CDR3 reads CASSPEAASYGYTF. CDR3 coding DNA: TGTGCCAGCTCACCCGAGGCAGCGAGCTATGGCTACACCTTC.

The chain couples TRBV7-6 to TRBJ1-2, with 11 bases identical to TRBD1. The CDR3 is 15 amino acids. CDR1 is SGHVS and CDR2 is FNYEAQ in the germline V gene. The J segment lost 4 bases and the V segment lost 4 bases, leaving 5 bases of the junction unmatched. CDR3 sequence: CASSYPGQGVYGYTF. CDR3 nucleotides: TGTGCCAGCAGCTACCCGGGACAGGGGGTCTATGGCTACACCTTC. The full variable domain, in which reference TRBV7-6 and TRBJ1-2 provide the parts outside the CDR3, is GAGVSQSPRYKVTKRGQDVALRCDPISGHVSLYWYRQALGQGPEFLTYFNYEAQQDKSGLPNDRFSAERPEGSISTLTIQRTEQRDSAMYRCASSYPGQGVYGYTFGSGTRLTVV.

J is TRBJ1-1 and V is TRBV20-1; D call uncertain. CDR3 length: 10 residues. V was pared by 6 bases and J by 6 bases, with 8 bases between. CDR1 is DFQATT, CDR2 SNEGSKA, per germline (reference sequence). As DNA, the CDR3 is TGCAGTGCAAGGAGGTCTGAAGCTTTCTTT. As protein: CSARRSEAFF.

This sequence joins TRBV20-1 and TRBJ2-4; TRBD2 agrees at 8 bases. The CDR3 runs 18 residues. The ends lost 3 bases at V and 0 bases at J; junction bases unmatched: 13. The germline V gene encodes CDR1 DFQATT and CDR2 SNEGSKA (reference sequence). The CDR3 bases are TGCAGTGCTAGTAAGCGAGTGGCTAGCGGGTTAGCCAAAAACATTCAGTACTTC. It codes for CSASKRVASGLAKNIQYF.

The rearrangement joins TRBV10-3 to TRBJ1-1; TRBD1 matches 7 bases. The CDR3 is made up of 14 amino acids. The trim removed 4 bases at V and 5 bases at J, leaving 7 bases unmatched. Germline V gives CDR1 ENHRY, CDR2 SYGVKD. CDR3 amino acids: CAISGRGPGTEAFF. The CDR3 DNA reads as TGTGCCATCAGTGGGAGGGGGCCGGGGACTGAAGCTTTCTTT.

This clone was detected a few times. V is TRBV5-6 and J is TRBJ1-2; TRBD1 might be the D (6 bases). CDR3 length: 15 residues. The germline V and J ends were trimmed by 4 bases and 1 base, with 14 bases remaining between them. The V gene's germline CDR1 is SGHDT and CDR2 YYEEEE. The CDR3 DNA follows: TGTGCCAGCAGCCAAGGGACAACTCATAACTATGGCTACACCTTC. This gives the protein CASSQGTTHNYGYTF.

The V call is TRBV7-9, the J call TRBJ1-2; TRBD1 is a possible D gene (5 bases). This CDR3 region has 15 residues. Looked up from germline, CDR1 is SEHNR and CDR2 is FQNEAQ (reference sequence). Between the trimmed V and J ends, which lost 3 bases and 1 base, there was a span of 12 bases. CDR3 nucleotides: TGTGCCAGCAGCTTTAAACCAGGGCATAACTATGGCTACACCTTC. As protein: CASSFKPGHNYGYTF.

The V gene is TRBV11-2, the J gene TRBJ1-3; weak D call: TRBD1 (5 bases). The V gene lost 6 bases and the J gene lost 0 bases, with 24 bases spanning the gap. Per germline, CDR1 SGHAT and CDR2 FQNNGV. The CDR3 spans 19 residues. This chain's CDR3 is CASRNSGYLYQSSGNTIYF. CDR3 bases: TGTGCCAGCAGGAACTCAGGGTACTTATACCAGAGCTCTGGAAACACCATATATTTT.

This clone came up a few times. V and J are TRBV5-1 and TRBJ2-1; D unresolved. The CDR3 loop spans 13 amino acids. V lost 4 bases and J lost 2, with 7 bases in between. Per the germline V gene, CDR1 is SGHRS and CDR2 is YFSETQ. The CDR3 DNA reads TGCGCCAGCAGCGTTGACACCTACAATGAGCAGTTCTTC. Translation: CASSVDTYNEQFF.

A word on this clone: Other DNA sequences from this sample encode an identical CDR3 as well. The J gene is TRBJ1-5, the V gene TRBV3-1 (or the pseudogene TRBV3-2); D ambiguous. The CDR3 has 14 residues. The V end lost 1 base, the J end lost 4 bases, and 8 bases lay between the germline ends. Germline values: CDR1 LGHDT, CDR2 YNNKEL (reference sequence). The CDR3 here is CASSQGGDNQPQHF. CDR3 nucleotide sequence: TGTGCCAGCAGCCAAGGGGGAGATAATCAGCCCCAGCATTTT.

This clone showed up just a few times. CDR3 sequence reads: CASSRERVGETQYF. CDR3 coding DNA: TGTGCCAGCAGCCGAGAGCGGGTAGGCGAGACCCAGTACTTC. The gene calls are TRBV7-8 and TRBJ2-5; a weak D match, TRBD2 (6 bases). The CDR3 totals 14 residues. Germline lookup yields CDR1 SGHVS and CDR2 FQNEAQ. V was pared by 5 bases and J by 5 bases, with 15 bases between.

This clone was observed a single time. The chain has TRBV5-4 and TRBJ2-3; 8 bases are a match to TRBD2. The CDR3 sequence is 14 residues long. CDR1 and CDR2 from the germline V gene are SGHNT and YYREEE (reference sequence). The J segment lost 6 bases and the V segment lost 7 bases, leaving 10 bases of the junction unmatched. CDR3: CASSYGGASDTQYF. CDR3 bases: TGTGCCAGCTCTTACGGGGGGGCCTCGGATACGCAGTATTTT.

This clone has only one observation. This chain connects TRBV2 to TRBJ1-5, with a tentative D call TRBD1 (5 bases). Trimming shortened V by 4 bases and J by 4 bases, and 11 bases separated the two germline ends. CDR3 length: 14 amino acids. Germline values: CDR1 SNHLY, CDR2 FYNNEI. CDR3 coding DNA: TGTGCCAGCAGTGTAAGGGGAGGGAATCAGCCCCAGCATTTT. The encoded protein is CASSVRGGNQPQHF. The entire variable domain, with the rest obtained from reference TRBV2 and TRBJ1-5, is as follows: EPEVTQTPSHQVTQMGQEVILRCVPISNHLYFYWYRQILGQKVEFLVSFYNNEISEKSEIFDDQFSVERPDGSNFTLKIRSTKLEDSAMYFCASSVRGGNQPQHFGDGTRLSIL.

The gene calls are TRBV19 and TRBJ1-6; D possibly corresponds to TRBD1 (5 bases). The germline CDR1 and CDR2 sequences are LNHDA and SQIVND (reference sequence). CDR3 length equals 15 residues. The V gene lost 6 bases and the J gene lost 7 bases, with 16 bases spanning the gap. The CDR3 region has the DNA TGTGCCAGTAGAAGCACTGGGGGGTGGAATTCACCCCTCCACTTT. Protein sequence: CASRSTGGWNSPLHF.

The V and J genes are TRBV6-5 and TRBJ2-7; tentatively, D is TRBD1 (6 bases). V dropped 6 bases and J dropped 1 base, with 16 bases sitting between them. Germline V gene lookup returns CDR1 MNHEY and CDR2 SVGAGI. The CDR3 contains 15 residues. This CDR3 reads CASSPDRWPSYEQYF. For the CDR3, the DNA is TGTGCCAGCAGCCCCGACAGGTGGCCATCCTACGAGCAGTACTTC.